This is a list of T cell receptor beta chains from one sample in a study of blood T cells in healthy people across ages. One entry per CDR3 protein results from TCRdb running MiXCR on the 5' RACE reads. The sample carries 730,000 or so distinct CDR3 sequences, 40% to 45% recorded once. What was sequenced was blood. The receptors were gathered from an elderly man in good health. Both conserved end residues are part of each CDR3. The D gene is left open where the match is weak. A row's size may be missing; if present it is once, few, many or a size class.

v_call	clone_size	d_call	j_call	cdr3_nt	cdr3_aa
TRBV29-1	.	TRBD1	TRBJ1-2	TGCAACGTTGAAGTGCGGGACAGGGATAACTATGGCTACACCTTC	CNVEVRDRDNYGYTF
TRBV3-1	.	.	TRBJ2-3	TGTGCCAGCAGCCAAGATTCGACGGGAGCTACCCGGGATACGCAGTATTTT	CASSQDSTGATRDTQYF
TRBV12-3/TRBV12-4	few	.	TRBJ2-2	TGTGCCAGCAGTTTAGATATGGGAAGAGACACCGGGGAGCTGTTTTTT	CASSLDMGRDTGELFF
TRBV5-1	few	.	TRBJ1-2	TGCGCCAGCAGCCCTGGGGAGGGGGGCTACACCTTC	CASSPGEGGYTF
TRBV15	few	TRBD1	TRBJ2-4	TGTGCCACCACCCCTACAGGGGGTTTAGCCAAAAACATTCAGTACTTC	CATTPTGGLAKNIQYF
TRBV29-1	.	.	TRBJ2-3	TGCAGCGTTGAAGTGGGCATAGATACGCAGTATTTT	CSVEVGIDTQYF
TRBV3-1	.	TRBD1	TRBJ1-2	TGTGCCAGCAGCCAAAGACAGGGGTGGAACTATGGCTACACCTTC	CASSQRQGWNYGYTF
TRBV27	.	TRBD1	TRBJ2-2	TGTGCCAGCAGTTCCAGGGACAGAAGCACCGGGGAGCTGTTTTTT	CASSSRDRSTGELFF
TRBV6-1	.	.	TRBJ1-1	TGTGCCAGCAGGGAATTTGACGCGAACACTGAAGCTTTCTTT	CASREFDANTEAFF
TRBV20-1	.	.	TRBJ1-6	TGCAGTGCCCCGCGTTCAGGCACCCTCCACTTT	CSAPRSGTLHF
TRBV7-2	.	TRBD2	TRBJ2-3	TGTGCCAGCAGCCGCCGCGGTCTAGCGGACACAGATACGCAGTATTTT	CASSRRGLADTDTQYF
TRBV12-3/TRBV12-4	.	.	TRBJ2-1	TGTGCCAGCAGTCGAGGCGACATTCGGAATGAGCAGTTCTTC	CASSRGDIRNEQFF
TRBV14	.	.	TRBJ1-1	TGTGCCAGCAGCCAAGACGCTCTATCCCTCTCCGAAGCTTTCTTT	CASSQDALSLSEAFF
TRBV6-2/TRBV6-3	.	.	TRBJ2-5	TGTGCCAGCAGTTACTCGGGGTCTTCGGTAGAGACCCAGTACTTC	CASSYSGSSVETQYF
TRBV4-1	.	TRBD2	TRBJ2-3	TGCGCCAGCAGCCGAGAGGACAGCGGGAGTACGCAGTATTTT	CASSREDSGSTQYF
TRBV4-2	.	.	TRBJ2-7	TGTGCCAGCAGCCTTGGGTCCCGGAGGAGCTCCTACGAGCAGTACTTC	CASSLGSRRSSYEQYF
TRBV12-3/TRBV12-4	.	.	TRBJ2-7	TGTGCCAGCAGAGACAGGGACTCCTACAATGAGCAGTACTTC	CASRDRDSYNEQYF
TRBV6-7	.	TRBD2	TRBJ2-5	TGTGCCGCGACCCCCCCAGGACTAGCGGGGGGTAGGCGAGAGACCCAGTACTTC	CAATPPGLAGGRRETQYF
TRBV7-9	.	TRBD1	TRBJ2-4	TGTGCCAGCAGCTTTGGGGGACAGGGCCAAAACATTCAGTACTTC	CASSFGGQGQNIQYF
TRBV5-1	.	.	TRBJ2-6	TGCGCCAGCAGCCTGAGAGCCGATCTCGGAGCCAACGTCCTGACTTTC	CASSLRADLGANVLTF
TRBV6-2/TRBV6-3	many	TRBD2	TRBJ2-7	TGTGCCAGCATGGGTCCGGGACTAGCGTCTGGGAAGCAGTACTTC	CASMGPGLASGKQYF
TRBV20-1	.	TRBD2	TRBJ2-3	TGCAGTGCTCCTAGGACTAGCGGGAGGGCCGCCAGCACAGATACGCAGTATTTT	CSAPRTSGRAASTDTQYF
TRBV29-1	many	.	TRBJ1-2	TGCAGCGCCGGGACACGGTCAAACTATGGCTACACCTTC	CSAGTRSNYGYTF
TRBV10-3	many	.	TRBJ2-5	TGTGCCATCAGTGAGTCGGATGGCAGGGGCCAAGAGACCCAGTACTTC	CAISESDGRGQETQYF
TRBV6-6	few	TRBD1	TRBJ2-7	TGTGCCAGCAGAAGAGGGGACAGGGAGCGCTCCTACGAGCAGTACTTC	CASRRGDRERSYEQYF
TRBV24-1	.	TRBD2	TRBJ2-3	TGTGCCACCAGTGACGTCAGGACTAGCGGGACAACAGATACGCAGTATTTT	CATSDVRTSGTTDTQYF
TRBV6-2/TRBV6-3	.	TRBD1	TRBJ2-6	TGTGCCAGCAGTTTAACAGGGGGCTCCAGGGGCTCTGGGGCCAACGTCCTGACTTTC	CASSLTGGSRGSGANVLTF
TRBV6-1	.	.	TRBJ2-7	TGTGCCAGCTTCACGGACTCCTACAATGAGCAGTACTTC	CASFTDSYNEQYF
TRBV6-5	.	TRBD1	TRBJ2-7	TGTGCCAGCAGCCCGGGACAGGGCTGGCACGAGCAGTACTTC	CASSPGQGWHEQYF
TRBV5-1	.	TRBD2	TRBJ2-4	TGCGCCAGCAGCCCTGTGGGGAGGGGAAGGGAAAACATTCAGTACTTC	CASSPVGRGRENIQYF
TRBV6-2/TRBV6-3	.	.	TRBJ2-4	TGTGCCAGCAGTTATGGGCCCCGGGAGCAGTACTTC	CASSYGPREQYF
TRBV4-1	.	TRBD2	TRBJ2-7	TGCGCCAGCAGCCAAGCGTCGGGACTAGTGTCCTACGAGCAGTACTTC	CASSQASGLVSYEQYF
TRBV6-2/TRBV6-3	.	.	TRBJ2-1	TGTGCCAGCAGCGGACTGAGCTCCCACAATGAGCAGTTCTTC	CASSGLSSHNEQFF
TRBV7-9	.	.	TRBJ1-1	TGTGCCAGCAGTTCCCGACGGGGAGGGAACACTGAAGCTTTCTTT	CASSSRRGGNTEAFF
TRBV7-2	.	.	TRBJ1-2	TGTGCCAGCAGCCTGAACATCTATGGCTACACCTTC	CASSLNIYGYTF
TRBV20-1	few	.	TRBJ2-7	TGCAGTGCTAGAAGCGAATCATCCTACGAGCAGTACTTC	CSARSESSYEQYF
TRBV6-2/TRBV6-3	.	TRBD1	TRBJ2-5	TGTGCCAGCAGTACCGATGGGGCAGGGGGCGGATTACGAGAGACCCAGTACTTC	CASSTDGAGGGLRETQYF
TRBV9	.	TRBD2	TRBJ2-5	TGTGCCAGCAGCGGGCCCTCGTTTGGACTAGCGGGATTGAAGACCCAGTACTTC	CASSGPSFGLAGLKTQYF
TRBV12-3/TRBV12-4	few	TRBD1	TRBJ2-3	TGTGCCAGCAGTCTAGGGACAGGTAACACAGATACGCAGTATTTT	CASSLGTGNTDTQYF
TRBV21-1	.	.	TRBJ2-3	TGTGCCAGCAGCTCCAGCCTTGAAACGCGTTGCGCGTATCTGGATACGCAGTATTTT	CASSSSLETRCAYLDTQYF
TRBV12-3/TRBV12-4	.	.	TRBJ1-6	TGTGCCAGCAGTTTAGCGGCAGGGCGTAATTCACCCCTCAACTTT	CASSLAAGRNSPLNF
TRBV11-2	few	.	TRBJ2-5	TGTGCCAGCACCCCCGGTGGGGGAGAGACCCAGTACTTC	CASTPGGGETQYF
TRBV7-2	few	TRBD2	TRBJ2-5	TGTGCCAGCAGCTTTTTTAGCGGGAGAGGGGGAGAGACCCAGTACTTC	CASSFFSGRGGETQYF
TRBV4-3	.	.	TRBJ2-1	TGCGCCAGCAGCCAAGATCGGGCAGGGGGGTACAATGAGCAGTTCTTC	CASSQDRAGGYNEQFF
TRBV10-2	.	.	TRBJ1-3	TGCGCCAGCAGTGAGCCAGGGCACGGAAACACCATATATTTT	CASSEPGHGNTIYF
TRBV27	many	TRBD2	TRBJ2-1	TGTGCCAGCAGTTTAAGCGGTGTGTCTAGCGGGAGACCCTACAATGAGCAGTTCTTC	CASSLSGVSSGRPYNEQFF
TRBV5-1	.	.	TRBJ2-7	TGCGCCAGCGGCCCCGGAGGTGGGAGGATCTACGAGCAGTACTTC	CASGPGGGRIYEQYF
TRBV20-1	.	.	TRBJ1-5	TGCAGTGCAGCGGGGAGTTCGGGATCTCAGCCCCAGCATTTT	CSAAGSSGSQPQHF
TRBV12-3/TRBV12-4	once	.	TRBJ2-3	TGTGCCAGCAAAGCCTGGGAGGAGACAGATATGCAGTATTTT	CASKAWEETDMQYF
TRBV30	.	.	TRBJ1-4	TGTGCTTGGAGGGTCGGGACTGTCGAAAAACTGTTTTTT	CAWRVGTVEKLFF
TRBV10-1	.	.	TRBJ2-1	TGCGCCAGCAGTGACAGCACCACTGAACAGTTCTTC	CASSDSTTEQFF
TRBV6-6	few	.	TRBJ2-3	TGTGCCAGCAGACCTACCGATTATGAAGGGGGTACAGATACGCAGTATTTT	CASRPTDYEGGTDTQYF
TRBV29-1	.	TRBD1	TRBJ2-7	TGCAGCGCCTGGGGGACAGGGAGCTCCTACAATGAGCAGTACTTC	CSAWGTGSSYNEQYF
TRBV28	few	.	TRBJ2-5	TGTGCCAGCCGGTTTTCGAGGGGGACGGAGACCCAGTACTTC	CASRFSRGTETQYF
TRBV15	many	.	TRBJ2-5	TGTGCCACCAGCAGAGGAGCAGGGATGGGGCAAGAGACCCAGTACTTC	CATSRGAGMGQETQYF
TRBV11-3	few	TRBD2	TRBJ2-3	TGTGCCAGCAGCTTAGGCAGCGGGGGATCAGATACGCAGTATTTT	CASSLGSGGSDTQYF